This T cell receptor beta chain was observed in a study of blood T cell repertoires in COVID-19. Looking at the study overall: Nucleic acid was either cDNA or gDNA, and it came from T cells, B-cell-depleted T cells, or PBMCs.

V was trimmed by 0 bases and J by 4 bases, leaving 12 bases between them. The CDR3 is 15 residues long. CDR1 and CDR2 from the germline V gene are LNHDA and SQIVND (reference sequence). In the original workflow: Reference gene primer amplification yielded estimated nucleated cell counts. Produced via immunoSEQ multiplex PCR; TCRdb's table is partial and in-frame only. The D gene and trimming were derived from the DNA, and the V and J assignments and clone size from that table. The table has about 80,000 clones, approximately 80% seen once. Material for sequencing was peripheral blood. The chain links TRBV19 to TRBJ1-2, with no clear D. The sequence came from a middle-aged woman with active or convalescent COVID-19. CDR3 in amino acids: CASSIERGASYGYTF. The CDR3 nucleotides are TGTGCCAGTAGTATAGAGCGGGGAGCAAGCTATGGCTACACCTTC.